A single sample is the source of the 20 T cell receptor beta chains below, sequenced in a study of vaccination and CD4 T cells after COVID-19. The assay that was used to sequence DNA from cultured CD4+ T cells was the Oncomine TCR Beta short-read assay. In TCRdb, the PCR reads were re-called with MiXCR into one record per CDR3 protein. The data show approximately 13,000 distinct CDR3 sequences, about 40% seen once. Their antigens remain unidentified. Treatment given: approximately 9-day PBMC culture with coronavirus spike peptide pools or control peptides (ViraFEST assay). Sequencing was performed on CD4+ T cells from blood, cultured in vitro, taken before SARS-CoV-2 vaccination. Receptors were obtained from a human donor who had recovered from COVID-19.

The CDR3 DNA is TGTGCCACCAGCAGAGTCGGTCCGGGACCTTCGCCAGAGCAGTACTTC. Translation: CATSRVGPGPSPEQYF. This chain links TRBV15 with TRBJ2-7, with D perhaps being TRBD1 or TRBD2 (5 bases each). V was clipped by 1 base and J by 7 bases, with 20 bases between them. Germline V gene sequence: CDR1 LNHNV, CDR2 YYDKDF (reference sequence). The CDR3 is made up of 16 amino acids.

The gene calls are TRBV6-2 or TRBV6-3 and TRBJ1-5; 7 bases are a match to TRBD1. CDR3 length: 14 amino acids. In germline, CDR1 is MNHEY, CDR2 SVGEGT. Losses at the gene ends were 6 bases for V and 3 bases for J; bases not matched to a gene: 5. The CDR3 is CASRQGTANQPQHF. The CDR3 region has the DNA TGTGCCAGCAGGCAAGGGACAGCCAATCAGCCCCAGCATTTT.

In nucleotides, the CDR3 is TGTGCCACCAGTGAGGGGTCCCGGAGTCAGCCCCAGCATTTT. It specifies CATSEGSRSQPQHF. The rearrangement uses TRBV24-1 and TRBJ1-5; D remains ambiguous. Trimming cost V 4 bases and J 6 bases, with 12 bases left between them. CDR1 and CDR2 from the germline V gene are KGHDR and SFDVKD. This CDR3 has 14 amino acids.

In this sample, this clonotype turned up a few times. This chain links TRBV19 with TRBJ1-1, with D possibly matching TRBD1 (6 bases). Looked up from germline, CDR1 is LNHDA and CDR2 is SQIVND (reference sequence). This CDR3 is built from 15 residues. The V gene lost 10 bases and the J gene lost 2 bases, with 20 bases spanning the gap. CDR3 amino acids: CATQEPRGLNTEAFF. CDR3 coding DNA: TGTGCCACCCAAGAGCCCAGGGGCCTCAACACTGAAGCTTTCTTT.

The sample holds a few counts of this clonotype. The rearrangement links TRBV20-1 to TRBJ1-2, with D perhaps matching TRBD1 (5 bases). The CDR3 totals 11 residues. Trimming took off 7 bases at V and 12 bases at J, with 18 bases between the two ends. Germline V lookup: CDR1 DFQATT, CDR2 SNEGSKA (reference sequence). The CDR3 region is CSVPRAREDTF. CDR3 bases: TGCAGTGTTCCAAGGGCCAGGGAAGACACCTTC.

The chain has TRBV2 and TRBJ2-5; TRBD1 matches at 7 bases. Germline V CDR1 and CDR2: SNHLY, FYNNEI. Unmatched junction bases numbered 5, after V lost 2 bases and J lost 2 bases. This CDR3 is 15 amino acids long. This chain's CDR3 is CASSEYRGSQETQYF. Here the CDR3 DNA reads TGTGCCAGCAGTGAATACAGGGGATCTCAAGAGACCCAGTACTTC.

A single count supports this clonotype. J is TRBJ2-1 and V is TRBV7-2; 13 positions match TRBD2. V was clipped by 5 bases and J by 6 bases; unmatched bases: 4. CDR1 and CDR2 (germline): SGHTA, FQGNSA. The CDR3 spans 15 residues. The CDR3 region is CASSPGLAGVNEQFF. The CDR3 bases are TGTGCCAGCAGCCCTGGACTAGCGGGAGTCAATGAGCAGTTCTTC.

This chain connects TRBV7-2 to TRBJ2-1; D unresolved. With 1 base removed from V and 6 bases from J, the gap between germline ends came to 10 bases. The length of the CDR3 is 14 residues. Per the germline V gene, CDR1 is SGHTA and CDR2 is FQGNSA. The CDR3 region is CASSLGMLGNEQFF. The CDR3 region has the DNA TGTGCCAGCAGCTTAGGTATGTTGGGCAATGAGCAGTTCTTC.

The rearrangement joins TRBV27 to TRBJ2-3; 11 bases agree with TRBD1. V was pared by 3 bases and J by 0 bases, with 11 bases of the junction left unmatched. Germline V gene data show CDR1 as MNHEY and CDR2 as SMNVEV (reference sequence). This CDR3 is 19 amino acids long. CDR3 DNA: TGTGCCAGCAGTTTCCGTGCACCCGGGACAGGGGGTAGCACAGATACGCAGTATTTT. Protein product: CASSFRAPGTGGSTDTQYF.

This clonotype was counted between two and nine times. One end of the junction is discordant with germline, which a read error may explain. The V and J genes are TRBV7-2 and TRBJ1-5; TRBD1 might be the D (6 bases). This CDR3 has 15 residues. Germline CDR1 reads SGHTA; CDR2 reads FQGNSA. The CDR3 loop reads CASNLGGASNQPQHF. CDR3 nucleotide sequence: TGTGCCAGCAACTTAGGGGGGGCTAGCAATCAGCCCCAGCATTTT. The full variable domain, rest sourced from reference TRBV7-2 and TRBJ1-5, is GAGVSQSPSNKVTEKGKDVELRCDPISGHTALYWYRQSLGQGLEFLIYFQGNSAPDKSGLPSDRFSAERTGGSVSTLTIQRTQQEDSAVYLCASNLGGASNQPQHFGDGTRLSIL.

The rearrangement joins TRBV24-1 to TRBJ2-2; the D gene is possibly TRBD1 (6 bases). CDR3 length: 15 residues. CDR1 and CDR2 (germline): KGHDR, SFDVKD. The V gene lost 6 bases and the J gene lost 4 bases, with 14 bases spanning the gap. The CDR3 DNA sequence: TGTGCCACCAGTAGGGACAACTTGGGCACCGGGGAGCTGTTTTTT. This translates into CATSRDNLGTGELFF.

CDR3 nucleotide sequence: TGCGCCAGCACCAAGGCGGGACAGTATAATTCACCCCTCCACTTT. Protein: CASTKAGQYNSPLHF. The rearrangement links TRBV4-3 to TRBJ1-6; 7 bases align to TRBD1. The CDR3 is made up of 15 amino acids. The V segment lost 7 bases and the J segment 4 bases; nucleotides outside the gene matches: 7. Germline values: CDR1 LGHNA, CDR2 YSLEER.

The chain links TRBV6-1 to TRBJ1-2; 8 positions agree with TRBD1. Looked up from germline, CDR1 is MNHNS and CDR2 is SASEGT. The V segment lost 1 base and the J segment 8 bases; nucleotides outside the gene matches: 15. The CDR3 length is 17 residues. CDR3 sequence (DNA): TGTGCCAGCAGTGAAGTAATCCCAGCAGGGGGCGTGGGAGGCTACACCTTC. Its protein is CASSEVIPAGGVGGYTF.

The chain links TRBV5-1 to TRBJ1-1, with D unresolved. Between the trimmed V and J ends, which lost 0 bases and 0 bases, there was a span of 3 bases. CDR1 is SGHRS and CDR2 is YFSETQ in the germline V gene. CDR3 length: 13 residues. The CDR3 DNA sequence: TGCGCCAGCAGCTTGGATGTGAACACTGAAGCTTTCTTT. Protein sequence: CASSLDVNTEAFF.

The sample holds one count of this clonotype. The V and J genes are TRBV29-1 and TRBJ2-5, with no clear D. CDR1 is SQVTM, CDR2 ANQGSEA, per germline. The CDR3 runs 12 residues. Trimming removed 3 bases from V and 5 bases from J, with 10 bases in between. The CDR3 protein is CSVEWLGETQYF. DNA for the CDR3: TGCAGCGTTGAGTGGCTGGGGGAGACCCAGTACTTC.

This clonotype occurred a few times. The chain employs TRBV6-2 or TRBV6-3 and TRBJ1-2; D not certain. Deletions cut 6 bases from V and 8 bases from J, with 16 bases between. The CDR3 consists of 13 residues. The germline CDR1 and CDR2 sequences are MNHEY and SVGEGT. CDR3 sequence reads: CASSPADFEGYTF. DNA of the CDR3: TGTGCCAGCAGCCCGGCGGATTTTGAGGGCTACACCTTC.

This clonotype came up a few times. This chain uses TRBV10-3 with TRBJ2-3; D is ambiguous. V was trimmed by 6 bases and J by 4 bases, leaving 11 bases between them. In germline, CDR1 is ENHRY, CDR2 SYGVKD. CDR3 size: 13 residues. CDR3 residues: CAIRDASADTQYF. In nucleotides, the CDR3 is TGTGCCATCAGAGATGCCAGCGCAGATACGCAGTATTTT.

This clonotype came up a few times. The V gene is TRBV4-3, the J gene TRBJ2-1; unclear D gene. The CDR3 sequence is 14 residues long. Germline V gene data show CDR1 as LGHNA and CDR2 as YSLEER. Trimming stripped 0 bases from V and 4 bases from J, with 7 bases between. CDR3 residues: CASSQDTVYNEQFF. The CDR3 region has the DNA TGCGCCAGCAGCCAAGACACGGTTTACAATGAGCAGTTCTTC.

The chain links TRBV12-3 or TRBV12-4 to TRBJ1-5; D is unresolved. Trimming pared 6 bases from V and 5 bases from J, leaving 14 bases between. The CDR3 spans 14 residues. The CDR3 loop reads CASSSGSPDQPQHF. In DNA form, the CDR3 reads TGTGCCAGCAGCTCGGGGAGCCCCGATCAGCCCCAGCATTTT.

In regard to this clonotype: One end of the junction varies from germline; a read error may be responsible. J is TRBJ2-7 and V is TRBV19, with TRBD2 matching 9 bases. CDR1 is LNHDA, CDR2 SQIVND, per germline (reference sequence). The CDR3 runs to 13 residues. The CDR3 spells CASGARTSAYLDF. The CDR3 DNA follows: TGTGCCAGTGGAGCTCGGACTAGCGCTTATCTGGACTTC. The full variable domain, in which reference TRBV19 and TRBJ2-7 provide the parts outside the CDR3, is DGGITQSPKYLFRKEGQNVTLSCEQNLNHDAMYWYRQDPGQGLRLIYYSQIVNDFQKGDIAEGYSVSREKKESFPLTVTSAQKNPTAFYLCASGARTSAYLDFGPGTRLTVT.